This T cell receptor (beta chain) was identified during a study of blood T cell repertoires in COVID-19. Across the whole study: PBMCs, B-cell-depleted T cells, or T cells provided the cDNA or gDNA that made up the material.

Only in-frame clones appear in the TCRdb table, and some are missing; sequencing was by immunoSEQ multiplex PCR. The sample yields about 430,000 clones, roughly 90% seen once. From germline, CDR1 is SGHAT and CDR2 FQNNGV. The CDR3 totals 14 residues. V shed 1 base and J shed 9 bases, with 10 bases lying between them. Sequencing was carried out using peripheral blood. The chain has TRBV11-2 and TRBJ1-6; D perhaps matches TRBD1 (5 bases). The clonotype originates from a man between 18 and 35 years old with COVID-19, enrolled during active disease. CDR3 coding DNA: TGTGCCAGCAGCTTAGCAGGGATCGGTTCACCCCTCCACTTT. It specifies CASSLAGIGSPLHF.